This T cell receptor beta chain originates from a study of T cells after yellow fever vaccination (dated by TCRdb to 2018 to 2020). A note on the overall study: The SMART-Seq v4 Ultra Low Input RNA kit was used to prepare libraries from fractions with low cell numbers. Bulk TCR alpha and beta repertoires were sequenced longitudinally to track T-cell clones before and after primary and booster YFV17D yellow fever vaccination. Two healthy male donors, one aged 18 to 30 and one aged 30 to 40 years, made up the cohort. Blood samples were taken at several timepoints before and after primary and secondary immunization, and bulk PBMC replicates and cell subsets were isolated.

Broad study findings and their caveats: Most clones expanded after primary vaccination were re-detected after the booster (about 95% of CD4 and around nine tenths of CD8), suggesting broad memory maintenance. The secondary T-cell response was weaker than the primary response but faster, peaking on day 5 instead of day 15. Because only a couple of donors were included in the study, the extent to which the findings can be generalized is limited. FACS-sorted repertoires could contain abundant contaminating clonotypes from the bulk population, so computational filtering was required. A small share of clonotypes was detected in both CD4 and CD8 compartments, with the overlap likely arising from convergent recombination.

Cut back by 5 bases and 2 bases, the V and J ends lie 13 bases apart. The CDR3 contains 14 residues, cysteine and phenylalanine counted. Only the CDR3 DNA is retained, 42 bases long and in frame from the first base. This clonotype was recorded a few times. It lacks a known antigen. The record has no base qualities; no much larger clone is one base away. Read against the paper, the sample's treatment or condition label means: live attenuated yellow fever vaccine strain. At each blood-draw timepoint, two biological replicates of bulk PBMCs were collected. A standard Ficoll-Paque protocol was used to isolate PBMCs from peripheral blood. RNA was extracted with TriZol from bulk PBMCs, CD4 and CD8 fractions, and dextramer-positive and dextramer-negative fractions. TCR cDNA was synthesized by 5'RACE template switching, which introduced a universal primer site and unique molecular identifiers. Priming for cDNA synthesis came from both the TCR alpha and TCR beta constant segments. Library amplification used two PCR steps, and the second PCR step added sample barcodes and sequencing adapters. Sequencing of the libraries was done on either Illumina HiSeq 2500 (2x100 bp) or NovaSeq (2x150 bp). The published analysis was carried out like this. Demultiplexing of reads and collapsing into UMI consensus sequences were performed with MIGEC, and V(D)J alignment was carried out with MiXCR. Using edgeR on replicate PBMC samples, clonotypes were called vaccine-responding if FDR was below 0.01 and the log2 fold change was above 5 up to day 15. CD4 or CD8 identity was assigned to each bulk clonotype according to whether the clonotype was present at higher abundance in the sequenced CD4 repertoire or the sequenced CD8 repertoire. Clones were called with MiXCR by TCRdb after fastp trimmed the public reads at Q25, and only in-frame beta chains were retained. Duplicate CDR3 protein sequences are folded into a single record with the most common DNA and genes. The V and J calls reflect TCRdb's pipeline rather than the authors' work. The sample table shows under 550,000 distinct CDR3 sequences, and 20% to 25% are seen once. About 16% of the sample comes from the top ten.

This TCR was sampled from a young man who received the YFV17D yellow fever vaccine. The sequenced sample was PBMCs, obtained approximately 22 days after the first yellow fever vaccination. The chain joins TRBV12-3 or TRBV12-4 to TRBJ2-7; tentative D gene TRBD1, with 6 bases matching. The DNA reads as follows: TGTGCCAGCAGTGATTACAGGGTACCCTACGAGCAGTACTTC. This gives the protein CASSDYRVPYEQYF.